One sample yielded the 2 T cell receptor beta chains listed below, sequenced in a study of cytomegalovirus exposure and HLA in healthy donors. Sequenced by immunoSEQ multiplex PCR; TCRdb stores in-frame clones only, minus some. Of over 45,000 clones in the sample, approximately 95% were seen once. The specimen sequenced was PBMCs. These receptors originate from a woman younger than 30 in good health and CMV-seronegative.

There are a few counts of this clone. The J gene is TRBJ2-7, the V gene TRBV5-1; 8 bases are shared with TRBD1. Germline V gene data show CDR1 as SGHRS and CDR2 as YFSETQ. The CDR3 contains 14 residues. V was pared by 0 bases and J by 2 bases, with 1 base of the junction left unmatched. CDR3 sequence (DNA): TGCGCCAGCAGCTTGGGGACAGGGACCTACGAGCAGTACTTC. Protein: CASSLGTGTYEQYF.

This chain connects TRBV19 to TRBJ2-6, with 8 bases fitting TRBD2. With V trimmed by 3 bases and J by 10 bases, 11 bases remained unmatched. This CDR3 region has 16 residues. Germline CDR1 is LNHDA and CDR2 is SQIVND (reference sequence). CDR3 in amino acids: CASSMSAGTSSNVLTF. In DNA, the CDR3 is TGTGCCAGTAGTATGTCAGCCGGGACTAGTTCTAACGTCCTGACTTTC. Supplemented by reference TRBV19 and TRBJ2-6, the full variable domain reads DGGITQSPKYLFRKEGQNVTLSCEQNLNHDAMYWYRQDPGQGLRLIYYSQIVNDFQKGDIAEGYSVSREKKESFPLTVTSAQKNPTAFYLCASSMSAGTSSNVLTFGAGSRLTVL.